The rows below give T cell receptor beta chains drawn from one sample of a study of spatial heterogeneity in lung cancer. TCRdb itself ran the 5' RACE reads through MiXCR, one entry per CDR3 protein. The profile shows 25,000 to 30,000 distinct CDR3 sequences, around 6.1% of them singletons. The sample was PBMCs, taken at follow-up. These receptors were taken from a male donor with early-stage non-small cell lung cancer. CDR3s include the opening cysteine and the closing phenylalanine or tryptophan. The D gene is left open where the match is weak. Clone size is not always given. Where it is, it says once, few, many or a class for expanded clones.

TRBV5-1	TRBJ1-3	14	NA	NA	CASSLSASGNTIYF	TGCGCCAGCAGCTTGTCGGCCTCTGGAAACACCATATATTTT
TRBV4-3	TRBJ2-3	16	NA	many	CASSQEGAIGTDTQYF	TGCGCCAGCAGCCAAGAGGGAGCAATAGGCACAGATACGCAGTATTTT
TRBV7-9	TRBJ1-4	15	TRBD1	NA	CASSTGQGNNEKLFF	TGTGCCAGCAGCACCGGACAGGGGAATAATGAAAAACTGTTTTTT
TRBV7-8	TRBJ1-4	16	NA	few	CASSLVTVGLDEKLFF	TGTGCCAGCAGCTTAGTCACAGTGGGCTTAGACGAAAAACTGTTTTTT
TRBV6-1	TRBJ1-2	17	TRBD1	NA	CASSTPWGTGVSYGYTF	TGTGCCAGCAGCACACCTTGGGGGACAGGGGTCTCCTATGGCTACACCTTC
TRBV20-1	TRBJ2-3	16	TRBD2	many	CSRRGAAGGRTDTQYF	TGCAGCCGCAGAGGGGCAGCGGGGGGGCGCACAGATACGCAGTATTTT
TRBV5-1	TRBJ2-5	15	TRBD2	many	CASSWSGGAQETQYF	TGCGCCAGCAGCTGGAGCGGGGGGGCTCAAGAGACCCAGTACTTC
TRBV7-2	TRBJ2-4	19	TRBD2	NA	CASSLALPSGILAKNIQYF	TGTGCCAGCAGCTTAGCCTTGCCTAGCGGGATACTAGCCAAAAACATTCAGTACTTC
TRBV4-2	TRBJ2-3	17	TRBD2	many	CASSPEGAGGFADTQYF	TGTGCCAGCAGCCCCGAGGGTGCGGGAGGTTTCGCAGATACGCAGTATTTT
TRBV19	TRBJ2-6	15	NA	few	CASSTRGSGANVLTF	TGTGCCAGTAGTACCAGGGGTTCTGGGGCCAACGTCCTGACTTTC
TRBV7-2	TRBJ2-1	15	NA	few	CASSLLLGFGDEQFF	TGTGCCAGCAGCCTTCTGTTGGGCTTCGGGGATGAGCAGTTCTTC
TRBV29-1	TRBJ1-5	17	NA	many	CSVESERVLHSNQPQHF	TGCAGCGTTGAAAGCGAACGCGTACTTCATAGCAATCAGCCCCAGCATTTT
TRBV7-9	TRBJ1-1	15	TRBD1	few	CASSFNRDRNTEAFF	TGTGCCAGCAGCTTCAACCGGGACAGGAACACTGAAGCTTTCTTT
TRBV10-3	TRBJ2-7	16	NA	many	CAISGTWGAGSYEQYF	TGTGCCATCAGCGGAACCTGGGGTGCGGGCTCCTACGAGCAGTACTTC
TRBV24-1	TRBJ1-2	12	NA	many	CAIRDTNYGYTF	TGTGCCATCCGGGACACGAACTATGGCTACACCTTC
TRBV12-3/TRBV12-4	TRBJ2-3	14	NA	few	CASEVGTSTDTQYF	TGTGCCAGCGAAGTCGGGACGAGCACAGATACGCAGTATTTT
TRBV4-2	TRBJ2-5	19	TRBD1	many	CASSQDPPIQGVYQETQYF	TGTGCCAGCAGCCAAGATCCCCCTATACAGGGGGTGTACCAAGAGACCCAGTACTTC
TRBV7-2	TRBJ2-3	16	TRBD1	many	CASSVFGTGVTDTQYF	TGTGCCAGCAGCGTATTCGGGACAGGGGTGACAGATACGCAGTATTTT
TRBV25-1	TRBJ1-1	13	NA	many	CASSDAFQYEAFF	TGTGCCAGCAGTGATGCTTTTCAATATGAAGCTTTCTTT
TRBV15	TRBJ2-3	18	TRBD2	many	CATSRPPSGGPSTDTQYF	TGTGCCACCAGCAGACCCCCTAGCGGGGGGCCCTCCACAGATACGCAGTATTTT
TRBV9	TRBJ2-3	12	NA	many	CASSVPTDTQYF	TGTGCCAGCAGCGTTCCCACAGATACGCAGTATTTT
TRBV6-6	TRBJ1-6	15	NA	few	CASSYGGTVNSPLHF	TGTGCCAGCAGTTATGGTGGGACCGTAAATTCACCCCTCCACTTT
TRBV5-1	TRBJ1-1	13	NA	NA	CASSSQQNTEAFF	TGCGCCAGCAGCTCACAGCAGAACACTGAAGCTTTCTTT
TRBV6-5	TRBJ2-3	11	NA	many	CASIVDRAQYF	TGTGCCAGCATTGTGGACCGTGCGCAGTATTTT
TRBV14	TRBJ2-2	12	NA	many	CASSRLQGELFF	TGTGCCAGCAGCCGTCTACAAGGGGAGCTGTTTTTT
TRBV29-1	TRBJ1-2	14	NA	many	CSVEEWAENYGYTF	TGCAGCGTTGAAGAATGGGCAGAAAACTATGGCTACACCTTC
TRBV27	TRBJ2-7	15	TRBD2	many	CASAPGRGATYEQYF	TGTGCCAGCGCCCCCGGGCGGGGGGCTACCTACGAGCAGTACTTC
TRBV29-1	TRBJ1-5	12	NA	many	CSVRASNQPQHF	TGCAGCGTACGGGCGAGCAATCAGCCCCAGCATTTT
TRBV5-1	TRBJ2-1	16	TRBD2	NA	CASSFSTSGGYNEQFF	TGCGCCAGCAGCTTCTCTACTAGCGGGGGGTACAATGAGCAGTTCTTC
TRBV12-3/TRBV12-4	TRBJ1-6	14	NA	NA	CASSSGGPYSPLHF	TGTGCCAGCAGTTCGGGAGGGCCTTATTCACCCCTCCACTTT
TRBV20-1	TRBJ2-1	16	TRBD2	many	CSARGSSGRGRHEQFF	TGCAGTGCTAGAGGCAGTAGCGGGAGAGGGAGGCATGAGCAGTTCTTC
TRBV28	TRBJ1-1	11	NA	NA	CATGQNTEAFF	TGTGCCACCGGACAGAACACTGAAGCTTTCTTT
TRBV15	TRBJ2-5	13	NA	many	CATSRRGAETQYF	TGTGCCACCAGCAGGAGGGGTGCAGAGACCCAGTACTTC
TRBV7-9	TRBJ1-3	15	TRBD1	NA	CASRDRARAGNTIYF	TGTGCCAGCAGGGACAGGGCTCGCGCTGGAAACACCATATATTTT
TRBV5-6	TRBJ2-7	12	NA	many	CASSLNLYEQYF	TGTGCCAGCAGCTTGAACCTCTACGAGCAGTACTTC
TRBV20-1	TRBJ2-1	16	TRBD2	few	CSASGLAVQTVNEQFF	TGCAGTGCTTCGGGACTAGCGGTGCAGACGGTCAATGAGCAGTTCTTC
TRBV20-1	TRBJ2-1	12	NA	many	CSAIGSYNEQFF	TGCAGTGCTATCGGGAGCTACAATGAGCAGTTCTTC
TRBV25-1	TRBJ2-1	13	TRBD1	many	CASRDRPTDEQFF	TGTGCCAGCAGGGACAGGCCTACGGATGAGCAGTTCTTC
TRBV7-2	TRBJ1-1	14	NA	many	CASSLRGFNTEAFF	TGTGCCAGCAGCTTAAGGGGTTTCAACACTGAAGCTTTCTTT
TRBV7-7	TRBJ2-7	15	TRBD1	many	CASSSGTGGPYEQYF	TGTGCTAGCAGCTCCGGGACAGGGGGCCCCTACGAGCAGTACTTC
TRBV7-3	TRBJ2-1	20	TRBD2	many	CASSSHRPGTSSRLYNEQFF	TGTGCCAGCAGCTCCCACCGCCCCGGGACTAGCTCTCGTCTCTACAATGAGCAGTTCTTC
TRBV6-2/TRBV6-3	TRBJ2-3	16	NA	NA	CASTQGGPQSTDTQYF	TGTGCCAGCACCCAGGGAGGACCCCAAAGCACAGATACGCAGTATTTT
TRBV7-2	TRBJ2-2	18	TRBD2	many	CASSLDARGRPNTGELFF	TGTGCCAGCAGCTTAGATGCGCGCGGGAGGCCGAACACCGGGGAGCTGTTTTTT
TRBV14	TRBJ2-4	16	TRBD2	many	CASSLAGAIAKNIQYF	TGTGCCAGCAGCCTTGCGGGAGCTATAGCCAAAAACATTCAGTACTTC
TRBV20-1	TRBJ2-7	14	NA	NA	CSAPRTFSSYEQYF	TGCAGTGCTCCCAGGACTTTCAGCTCCTACGAGCAGTACTTC
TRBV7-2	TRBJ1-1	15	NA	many	CASSLVGFSNTEAFF	TGTGCCAGCAGCTTAGTTGGCTTTTCGAACACTGAAGCTTTCTTT
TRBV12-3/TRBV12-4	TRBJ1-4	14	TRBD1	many	CASSPDRGNEKLFF	TGTGCCAGCAGTCCTGACAGGGGCAATGAAAAACTGTTTTTT
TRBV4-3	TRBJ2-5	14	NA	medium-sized	CASSHEHPRETQYF	TGCGCCAGCAGCCATGAACATCCCAGAGAGACCCAGTACTTC
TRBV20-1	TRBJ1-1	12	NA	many	CSGPPRYTEAFF	TGCAGTGGTCCTCCGCGGTACACTGAAGCTTTCTTT
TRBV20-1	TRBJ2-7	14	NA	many	CSARAGGGQGEQYF	TGCAGTGCTAGAGCCGGAGGGGGGCAAGGCGAGCAGTACTTC
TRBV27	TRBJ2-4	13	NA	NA	CASSLAGVNIQYF	TGTGCCAGCAGTTTAGCAGGGGTGAACATTCAGTACTTC
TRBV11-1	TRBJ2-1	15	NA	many	CASSLQRLAYNEQFF	TGTGCCAGCAGCTTACAGAGGCTAGCGTACAATGAGCAGTTCTTC
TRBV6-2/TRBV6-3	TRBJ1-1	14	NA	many	CASSWIGANTEAFF	TGTGCCAGCAGTTGGATAGGGGCAAACACTGAAGCTTTCTTT
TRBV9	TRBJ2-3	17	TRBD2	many	CASSEPGGLAGTDTQYF	TGTGCCAGCAGCGAGCCAGGTGGACTAGCAGGCACAGATACGCAGTATTTT
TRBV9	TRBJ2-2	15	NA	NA	CASSDRTVNTGELFF	TGTGCCAGCAGCGACCGGACGGTGAACACCGGGGAGCTGTTTTTT
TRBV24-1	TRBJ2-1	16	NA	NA	CATSDLKPGQYNEQFF	TGTGCCACCAGTGATCTCAAACCGGGACAATACAATGAGCAGTTCTTC